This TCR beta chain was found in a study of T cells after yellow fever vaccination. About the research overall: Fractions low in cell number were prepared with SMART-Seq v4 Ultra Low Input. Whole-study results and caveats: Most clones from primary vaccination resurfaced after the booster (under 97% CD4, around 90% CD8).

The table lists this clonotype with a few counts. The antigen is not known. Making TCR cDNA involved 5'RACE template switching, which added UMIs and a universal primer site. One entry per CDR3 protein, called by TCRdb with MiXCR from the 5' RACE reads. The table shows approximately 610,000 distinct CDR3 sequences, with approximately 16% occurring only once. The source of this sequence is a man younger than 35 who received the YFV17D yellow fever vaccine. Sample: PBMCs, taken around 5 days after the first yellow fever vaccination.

This CDR3 reads CASSLVRTAPNEKLFF. The CDR3 nucleotides read TGTGCCAGCAGCTTAGTGCGGACGGCTCCTAATGAAAAACTGTTTTTT. The chain joins TRBV7-6 to TRBJ1-4; D is uncertain. This CDR3 comprises 16 residues. Germline V gives CDR1 SGHVS, CDR2 FNYEAQ. V was cut by 1 base and J by 3 bases, with 12 bases left in between.